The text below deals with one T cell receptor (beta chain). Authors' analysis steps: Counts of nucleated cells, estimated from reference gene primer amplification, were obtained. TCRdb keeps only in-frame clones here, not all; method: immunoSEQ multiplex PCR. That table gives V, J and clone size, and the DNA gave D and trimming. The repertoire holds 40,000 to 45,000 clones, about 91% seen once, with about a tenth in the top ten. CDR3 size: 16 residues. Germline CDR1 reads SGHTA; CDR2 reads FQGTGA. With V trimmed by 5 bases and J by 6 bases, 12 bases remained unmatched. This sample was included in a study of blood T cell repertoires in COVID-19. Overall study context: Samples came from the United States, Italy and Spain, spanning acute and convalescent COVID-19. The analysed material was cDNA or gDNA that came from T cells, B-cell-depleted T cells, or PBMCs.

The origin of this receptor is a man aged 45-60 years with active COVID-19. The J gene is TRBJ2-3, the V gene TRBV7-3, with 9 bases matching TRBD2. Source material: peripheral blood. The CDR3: CASSPNAGGGSDTQYF. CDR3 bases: TGTGCCAGCAGCCCGAACGCGGGAGGGGGCTCGGATACGCAGTATTTT.